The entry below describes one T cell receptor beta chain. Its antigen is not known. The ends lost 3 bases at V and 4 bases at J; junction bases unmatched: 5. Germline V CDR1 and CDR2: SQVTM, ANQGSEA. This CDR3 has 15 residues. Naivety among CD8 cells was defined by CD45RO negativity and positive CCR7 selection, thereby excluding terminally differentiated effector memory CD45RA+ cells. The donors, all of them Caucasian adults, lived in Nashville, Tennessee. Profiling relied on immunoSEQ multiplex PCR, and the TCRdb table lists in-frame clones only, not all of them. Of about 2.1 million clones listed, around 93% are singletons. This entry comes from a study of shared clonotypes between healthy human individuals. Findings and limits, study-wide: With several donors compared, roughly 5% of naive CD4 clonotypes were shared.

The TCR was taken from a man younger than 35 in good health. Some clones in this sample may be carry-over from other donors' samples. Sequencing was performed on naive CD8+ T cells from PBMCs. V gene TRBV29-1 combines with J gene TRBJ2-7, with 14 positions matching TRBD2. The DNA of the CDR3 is TGCAGCGTTGAGGGGACTAGCGGGAGTGAGTACGAGCAGTACTTC. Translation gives CSVEGTSGSEYEQYF.